Shown below are 11 T cell receptor beta chains from a single sample sequenced in a study of CD8 T cells in Susac syndrome. RNA, at about 0.45 to 1 ug, was reverse transcribed with random hexamers. Using its own MiXCR run on the immunoSEQ multiplex PCR reads, TCRdb lists one record per CDR3 protein. The table includes fewer than 350,000 distinct CDR3 sequences, approximately 91% detected once. The sample consisted of CD8+ T cells from PBMCs. The receptors here all came from a human donor with multiple sclerosis.

The gene calls are TRBV19 and TRBJ1-2; D is ambiguous. Germline-derived CDR1 and CDR2 are LNHDA and SQIVND (reference sequence). The CDR3 totals 13 residues. Trimming stripped 3 bases from V and 2 bases from J, with 7 bases between. The CDR3 sequence is CASSMIANYGYTF. In DNA form, the CDR3 reads TGTGCCAGTAGTATGATAGCAAACTATGGCTACACCTTC.

This clonotype came up once. This chain connects TRBV2 to TRBJ2-7, with D possibly being TRBD2 (7 bases). The V and J ends lost 6 bases and 1 base respectively, with 19 bases between them. The CDR3 is 16 residues long. Germline CDR1 is SNHLY and CDR2 is FYNNEI. The CDR3 protein is CASRPSGGPVSYEQYF. For the CDR3, the DNA is TGTGCCAGCAGACCCTCGGGGGGCCCCGTATCCTACGAGCAGTACTTC.

V usage is TRBV7-9 and J usage is TRBJ2-5; 8 nucleotides match TRBD1. Germline V CDR1 and CDR2: SEHNR, FQNEAQ (reference sequence). CDR3 length equals 19 residues. Trimming removed 4 bases from V and 0 bases from J; junction bases left unmatched: 16. This chain's CDR3 is CASSSSTGQETFYQETQYF. CDR3 bases: TGTGCCAGCAGCTCGTCCACGGGACAGGAAACTTTCTACCAAGAGACCCAGTACTTC.

This rearrangement joins TRBV7-9 to TRBJ2-1; 7 positions match TRBD2. This CDR3 comprises 14 residues. Trimming removed 3 bases from V and 14 bases from J; junction bases left unmatched: 13. Germline lookup yields CDR1 SEHNR and CDR2 FQNEAQ (reference sequence). CDR3 protein: CASSFSLSGTTEFF. The CDR3 coding sequence is TGTGCCAGCAGCTTTTCCCTTTCCGGGACTACTGAGTTCTTC.

The chain employs TRBV11-2 and TRBJ2-1; 9 positions match TRBD2. Per the germline V gene, CDR1 is SGHAT and CDR2 is FQNNGV. This CDR3 has 15 amino acids. Losses at the gene ends were 2 bases for V and 6 bases for J; bases not matched to a gene: 5. CDR3 region: CASSLSGGGVNEQFF. In nucleotides, the CDR3 is TGTGCCAGCAGCTTATCGGGCGGGGGGGTCAATGAGCAGTTCTTC.

The chain joins TRBV4-1 to TRBJ1-1; TRBD1 might be the D (6 bases). Germline CDR1 MGHRA, CDR2 YSYEKL. The V gene lost 3 bases and the J gene lost 7 bases, with 9 bases spanning the gap. This CDR3 has 12 residues. CDR3 sequence: CASSQGADEAFF. CDR3 nucleotide sequence: TGCGCCAGCAGCCAGGGGGCAGATGAAGCTTTCTTT.

The CDR3 region has the DNA TGCGCCAGCAGCCAACCTGACAGGGGGCGCGGGGACGAGCAGTACTTC. It yields the protein CASSQPDRGRGDEQYF. The rearrangement uses TRBV5-1 and TRBJ2-7, with 10 bases fitting TRBD1. With V trimmed by 4 bases and J by 5 bases, 12 bases remained unmatched. The CDR3 sequence is 16 residues long. CDR1 is SGHRS and CDR2 is YFSETQ in the germline V gene. Full variable domain (rest looked up from reference TRBV5-1 and TRBJ2-7): KAGVTQTPRYLIKTRGQQVTLSCSPISGHRSVSWYQQTPGQGLQFLFEYFSETQRNKGNFPGRFSGRQFSNSRSEMNVSTLELGDSALYLCASSQPDRGRGDEQYFGPGTRLTVT.

The chain links TRBV19 to TRBJ2-3; the D is unclear. From germline, CDR1 is LNHDA and CDR2 SQIVND (reference sequence). The V end lost 7 bases, the J end lost 0 bases, and 11 bases lay between the germline ends. There are 14 residues in the CDR3. CDR3 DNA: TGTGCCAGTACCGATAAACAGAGCACAGATACGCAGTATTTT. Encoded protein: CASTDKQSTDTQYF.

The V and J genes are TRBV30 and TRBJ2-1; D remains ambiguous. CDR1 and CDR2 (germline): GTSNPN, SVGIG (reference sequence). V lost 4 bases and J 5 bases, leaving 9 bases between the germline ends. The CDR3 has 12 amino acids. CDR3 sequence (DNA): TGTGCCTGGACTAACAAGAACAATGAGCAGTTCTTC. Protein sequence: CAWTNKNNEQFF.

The chain uses TRBV29-1 and TRBJ2-3; D is undetermined. The CDR3 totals 15 residues. Trimming pared 6 bases from V and 6 bases from J, leaving 22 bases between. The germline V gene encodes CDR1 SQVTM and CDR2 ANQGSEA. CDR3 DNA: TGCAGCGTCCCGCTGCCCGCCGGATTAGACGATACGCAGTATTTT. It specifies CSVPLPAGLDDTQYF.

J is TRBJ2-1 and V is TRBV2; the D gene is possibly TRBD1 (6 bases). Germline loops: CDR1 SNHLY, CDR2 FYNNEI. The CDR3 spans 16 residues. V was shortened by 3 bases and J by 4 bases, with 16 bases between the two germline ends. The CDR3 region is CASSDPELRGYNEQFF. Here the CDR3 DNA reads TGTGCCAGCAGTGACCCGGAGCTAAGGGGGTACAATGAGCAGTTCTTC.